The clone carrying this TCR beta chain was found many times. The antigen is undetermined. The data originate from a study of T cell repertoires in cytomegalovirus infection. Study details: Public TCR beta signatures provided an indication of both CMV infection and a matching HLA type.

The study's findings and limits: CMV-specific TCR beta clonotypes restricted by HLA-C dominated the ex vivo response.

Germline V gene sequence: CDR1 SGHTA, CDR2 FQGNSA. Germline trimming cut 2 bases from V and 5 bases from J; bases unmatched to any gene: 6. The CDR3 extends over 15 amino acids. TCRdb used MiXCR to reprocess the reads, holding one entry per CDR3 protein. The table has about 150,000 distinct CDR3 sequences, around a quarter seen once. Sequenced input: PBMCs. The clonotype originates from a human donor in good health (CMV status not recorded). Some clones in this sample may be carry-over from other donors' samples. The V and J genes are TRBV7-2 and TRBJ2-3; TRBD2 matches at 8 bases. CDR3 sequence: CASSLIGGGRDTQYF. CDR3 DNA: TGTGCCAGCAGCTTAATCGGGGGGGGCAGAGATACGCAGTATTTT.